These T cell receptor beta chains were read from a single sample in a study of T cells after somatic rescue of genetic block. The data were produced by immunoSEQ multiplex PCR, yet TCRdb's version contains in-frame clones alone and is incomplete. The sample holds 13,000 to 15,000 clones; approximately 79% are singletons and the top ten take about a fifth. The sample consisted of peripheral blood mononuclear cells (PBMCs). These receptors were taken from a boy aged 5-17 years. CDR3s include the opening cysteine and the closing phenylalanine or tryptophan. A D gene is named only where the DNA matches it firmly. Size is omitted from some rows. Given values are once, few, many or a class for expanded clones.

CDR3 length: 16
clone size: -
V gene: TRBV5-6
J gene: TRBJ2-1
D gene: TRBD1
CDR3 DNA: TGTGCCAGCAGCTACATCGGACAGGCTATTTACAATGAGCAGTTCTTC
CDR3 protein: CASSYIGQAIYNEQFF

CDR3 length: 18
clone size: few
V gene: TRBV7-3
J gene: TRBJ2-7
D gene: TRBD1
CDR3 DNA: TGTGCCAGCAGCTTAGGACAGGGGGACCAGCGGATTTCCTACGAGCAGTACTTC
CDR3 protein: CASSLGQGDQRISYEQYF

CDR3 length: 14
clone size: -
V gene: TRBV6-5
J gene: TRBJ1-4
D gene: TRBD1
CDR3 DNA: TGTGCCAGCAGAAGGGACAGGGGGATTGAAAAACTGTTTTTT
CDR3 protein: CASRRDRGIEKLFF

CDR3 length: 19
clone size: few
V gene: TRBV5-6
J gene: TRBJ1-6
D gene: TRBD1
CDR3 DNA: TGTGCCAGCAACCTACGAGCCAACAGGGGGCGCCGAAGGAATTCACCCCTCCACTTT
CDR3 protein: CASNLRANRGRRRNSPLHF

CDR3 length: 14
clone size: few
V gene: TRBV9
J gene: TRBJ1-1
D gene: -
CDR3 DNA: TGTGCCAGCAGCCCCCGCAGGAGGGGCACTGAAGCTTTCTTT
CDR3 protein: CASSPRRRGTEAFF

CDR3 length: 15
clone size: -
V gene: TRBV11-2
J gene: TRBJ2-5
D gene: TRBD2
CDR3 DNA: TGTGCCAGCAGCTTAGATTTGGCGGGGGAAGAGGCCCAGTACTTC
CDR3 protein: CASSLDLAGEEAQYF

CDR3 length: 14
clone size: -
V gene: TRBV7-9
J gene: TRBJ1-4
D gene: TRBD1
CDR3 DNA: TGTGCCAGCAGCTCCGGGACAGGGGCTGAAAAACTGTTTTTT
CDR3 protein: CASSSGTGAEKLFF

CDR3 length: 16
clone size: -
V gene: TRBV18
J gene: TRBJ1-3
D gene: TRBD1
CDR3 DNA: TGTGCCAGCTCACCTAGGACAGGACACTCTGGAAACACCATATATTTT
CDR3 protein: CASSPRTGHSGNTIYF

CDR3 length: 15
clone size: -
V gene: TRBV2
J gene: TRBJ2-7
D gene: -
CDR3 DNA: TGTGCCAGCAGTGTTCCAGCGGGTGGGACCTACGAGCAGTACTTC
CDR3 protein: CASSVPAGGTYEQYF

CDR3 length: 11
clone size: few
V gene: TRBV10-3
J gene: TRBJ2-7
D gene: -
CDR3 DNA: TGTGCCATCAGGGTAGATGACGAGCAGTACTTC
CDR3 protein: CAIRVDDEQYF

CDR3 length: 12
clone size: -
V gene: TRBV19
J gene: TRBJ1-4
D gene: -
CDR3 DNA: TGTGCCAGTGGGTACAGAGGTGAAAAACTGTTTTTT
CDR3 protein: CASGYRGEKLFF

CDR3 length: 15
clone size: -
V gene: TRBV5-4
J gene: TRBJ1-2
D gene: TRBD1
CDR3 DNA: TGTGCCAGCAGCCTAGGACAGGGTGGGTACTATGGCTACACCTTC
CDR3 protein: CASSLGQGGYYGYTF

CDR3 length: 13
clone size: -
V gene: TRBV28
J gene: TRBJ1-2
D gene: -
CDR3 DNA: TGTGCCAGCAGTTTAGGGGGCCACTATGGCTACACCTTC
CDR3 protein: CASSLGGHYGYTF

CDR3 length: 14
clone size: -
V gene: TRBV6-5
J gene: TRBJ2-1
D gene: -
CDR3 DNA: TGTGCCAGCAGCGACAGTGGGAGGTACAATGAGCAGTTCTTC
CDR3 protein: CASSDSGRYNEQFF

CDR3 length: 15
clone size: -
V gene: TRBV18
J gene: TRBJ1-2
D gene: TRBD1
CDR3 DNA: TGTGCCAGCTCACCACCGTGGGGACAGATCTATGGCTACACCTTC
CDR3 protein: CASSPPWGQIYGYTF

CDR3 length: 13
clone size: -
V gene: TRBV29-1
J gene: TRBJ2-5
D gene: TRBD1
CDR3 DNA: TGCAGCGTTGACGCAGGGGGAGTAGAGACCCAGTACTTC
CDR3 protein: CSVDAGGVETQYF

CDR3 length: 16
clone size: -
V gene: TRBV5-1
J gene: TRBJ2-7
D gene: TRBD2
CDR3 DNA: TGCGCCAGCAGCTCCACTAGCGGCCTCCTCTCCTACGAGCAGTACTTC
CDR3 protein: CASSSTSGLLSYEQYF

CDR3 length: 13
clone size: -
V gene: TRBV6-5
J gene: TRBJ2-7
D gene: -
CDR3 DNA: TGTGCCAGCAGTTACGAGAGGGTTAGCGAGCAGTACTTC
CDR3 protein: CASSYERVSEQYF

CDR3 length: 12
clone size: -
V gene: TRBV10-3
J gene: TRBJ2-5
D gene: -
CDR3 DNA: TGTGCCACCCGAGGGGGTCAAGAGACCCAGTACTTC
CDR3 protein: CATRGGQETQYF

CDR3 length: 13
clone size: medium-sized
V gene: TRBV19
J gene: TRBJ2-1
D gene: -
CDR3 DNA: TGTGCCAGTAGTATGGGGTTTGGGGATGAGCAGTTCTTC
CDR3 protein: CASSMGFGDEQFF

CDR3 length: 14
clone size: -
V gene: TRBV2
J gene: TRBJ1-4
D gene: -
CDR3 DNA: TGTGCCAGCAGTACAGTTGCAACTAATGAAAAACTGTTTTTT
CDR3 protein: CASSTVATNEKLFF

CDR3 length: 13
clone size: -
V gene: TRBV7-1
J gene: TRBJ1-2
D gene: TRBD1
CDR3 DNA: TGTGCCAGCAGCTCCTGGACAGGGGATGGCTACACCTTC
CDR3 protein: CASSSWTGDGYTF

CDR3 length: 16
clone size: -
V gene: TRBV7-9
J gene: TRBJ2-1
D gene: -
CDR3 DNA: TGTGCCAGCAGCTTTCAAACTAGAAGCTCGTACAATGAGCAGTTCTTC
CDR3 protein: CASSFQTRSSYNEQFF

CDR3 length: 15
clone size: -
V gene: TRBV27
J gene: TRBJ2-3
D gene: -
CDR3 DNA: TGTGCCAGCAGTTTATGGGGTGCTGGCCCAGATACGCAGTATTTT
CDR3 protein: CASSLWGAGPDTQYF

CDR3 length: 12
clone size: -
V gene: TRBV28
J gene: TRBJ2-7
D gene: -
CDR3 DNA: TGTGCCAGCAGTTTAGATCCGGGTGGAAGTGACTTC
CDR3 protein: CASSLDPGGSDF

CDR3 length: 20
clone size: -
V gene: TRBV19
J gene: TRBJ2-2
D gene: TRBD1
CDR3 DNA: TGTGCCAGTACCCTTACTCCCTTGGACAGGGGTGGATTGAACACCGGGGAGCTGTTTTTT
CDR3 protein: CASTLTPLDRGGLNTGELFF

CDR3 length: 14
clone size: few
V gene: TRBV28
J gene: TRBJ1-5
D gene: -
CDR3 DNA: TGTGCCAGCAGTTATCAGGGGCTCCTCAGCCCCCAGCATTTT
CDR3 protein: CASSYQGLLSPQHF

CDR3 length: 13
clone size: -
V gene: TRBV7-2
J gene: TRBJ2-7
D gene: -
CDR3 DNA: TGTGCCAGCAGCTTTTACATCAGTAACGAGCAGTACTTC
CDR3 protein: CASSFYISNEQYF

CDR3 length: 13
clone size: -
V gene: TRBV18
J gene: TRBJ2-7
D gene: -
CDR3 DNA: TGTGCCAGCTCACCAACAGGGTCCTACGAGCAGTACTTC
CDR3 protein: CASSPTGSYEQYF

CDR3 length: 17
clone size: -
V gene: TRBV5-1
J gene: TRBJ2-2
D gene: TRBD2
CDR3 DNA: TGCGCCAGCAGCCCTGATAGCGGGAGAAGATTAACCGGGGAGCTGTTTTTT
CDR3 protein: CASSPDSGRRLTGELFF

CDR3 length: 16
clone size: -
V gene: TRBV6-6
J gene: TRBJ2-5
D gene: -
CDR3 DNA: TGTGCCAGCAGTTACTCGAAGGCAGGATCCCAAGAGACCCAGTACTTC
CDR3 protein: CASSYSKAGSQETQYF

CDR3 length: 17
clone size: once
V gene: TRBV5-5
J gene: TRBJ2-6
D gene: -
CDR3 DNA: TGTGCCAGCTTAGGACCTGTCGCACAAAGTCGGGCCAACGTCCTGACTTTC
CDR3 protein: CASLGPVAQSRANVLTF

CDR3 length: 12
clone size: -
V gene: TRBV29-1
J gene: TRBJ2-3
D gene: -
CDR3 DNA: TGCAGCGTATGGGACCGACCAAATACGCAGTATTTT
CDR3 protein: CSVWDRPNTQYF